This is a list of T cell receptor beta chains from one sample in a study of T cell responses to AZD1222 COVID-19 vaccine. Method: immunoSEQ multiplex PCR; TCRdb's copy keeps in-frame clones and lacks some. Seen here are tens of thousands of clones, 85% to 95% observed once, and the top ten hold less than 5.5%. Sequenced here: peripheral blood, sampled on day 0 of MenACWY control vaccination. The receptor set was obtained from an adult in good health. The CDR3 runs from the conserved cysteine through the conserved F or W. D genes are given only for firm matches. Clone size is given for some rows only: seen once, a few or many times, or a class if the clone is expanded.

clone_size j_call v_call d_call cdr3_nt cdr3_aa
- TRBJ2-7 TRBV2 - TGTGCCAGCATTGAAGGTTACGAGCAGTACTTC CASIEGYEQYF
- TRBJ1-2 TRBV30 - TGTGCCTGGTGGAGGCTCTATGGCTACACCTTC CAWWRLYGYTF
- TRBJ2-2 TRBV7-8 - TGTGCCAGCAGCCCTTTGGGAGGGGAGCTGTTTTTT CASSPLGGELFF
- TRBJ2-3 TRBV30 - TGTGCCTGGAGTCCCGCGACGGATACGCAGTATTTT CAWSPATDTQYF
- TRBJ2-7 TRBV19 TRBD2 TGTGCCAGTAGTAGCAGGGAGGGCTACGAGCAGTACTTC CASSSREGYEQYF
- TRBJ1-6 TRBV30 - TGTGCCTGCCTCGGGGGTAATTCACCCCTCCACTTT CACLGGNSPLHF
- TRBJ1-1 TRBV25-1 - TGTGCCAGCAAAAAGGGAACTGAAGCTTTCTTT CASKKGTEAFF
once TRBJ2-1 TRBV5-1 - TGCGCCAGCAGCTTGGCCCCACGGGAGCAGTTCTTC CASSLAPREQFF
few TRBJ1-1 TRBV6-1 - TGTGCCAGCAGTGAAGAGGGGCCGAACACTGAAGCTTTCTTT CASSEEGPNTEAFF
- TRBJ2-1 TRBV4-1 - TGCGCCAGCAGCCAAGGGTCAGGAGGTAGTGAGCAGTTCTTC CASSQGSGGSEQFF
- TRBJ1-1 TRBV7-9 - TGTGCCAGCAGCCCCCCGGGGGGGACCAACACTGAAGCTTTCTTT CASSPPGGTNTEAFF
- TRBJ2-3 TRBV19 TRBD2 TGTGCCAGTAGTACAAGACTAGCGGGGGTCACAGATACGCAGTATTTT CASSTRLAGVTDTQYF
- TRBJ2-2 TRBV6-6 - TGTGCCAGCAGTCCATTAGTGGGGGGACACAACACCGGGGAGCTGTTTTTT CASSPLVGGHNTGELFF
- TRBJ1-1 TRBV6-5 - TGTGCCAGCAGGCACCTCAGGGGAACTGAAGCTTTCTTT CASRHLRGTEAFF
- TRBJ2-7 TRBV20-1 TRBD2 TGCAGTGCTAGTCCCCTAGCGGGAGGGCCCACCTACGAGCAGTACTTC CSASPLAGGPTYEQYF
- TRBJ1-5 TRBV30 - TGTGCCTGGAGTGTACCCGGGCTCCGCAATCAGCCCCAGCATTTT CAWSVPGLRNQPQHF